Sequencing of this T cell receptor (beta chain) was carried out in a study of beta chain features in type 1 diabetes. Study details: Cell yields, gender and age were comparable in patients and healthy donors. Study-level points and caveats: Type 1 diabetes patients showed a moderate but significant shortening of TCRB CDR3s in all four CD4+ subsets. A potential PCR bias toward shorter templates would be equal in patient and control samples.

What was sequenced were expressed TCRB transcripts, since all of the isolated RNA had been reverse transcribed. The protocol was immunoSEQ multiplex PCR, while the TCRdb copy is restricted to in-frame clones and leaves out a portion. The sample includes about 290,000 clones, 8% of them seen just once. Concerning this clone itself: Its antigen remains unidentified.

Stem cell-like memory, regulatory, central memory and naive CD4+ cells were sorted via CD45RO/CCR7/CD25/CD127/CD95/CD27. The V end was cut by 4 bases, the J end by 6 bases, with 6 bases between. This CDR3 is built from 12 residues. Germline CDR1 MNHEY, CDR2 SMNVEV (reference sequence). The J gene is TRBJ2-2, the V gene TRBV27; D is unresolved. Sequencing used central memory CD4+ T cells from blood. This sequence originates from a woman between 18 and 29 years old in good health. CDR3 bases: TGTGCCAGCAGTTCGGTAGCCGGGGAGCTGTTTTTT. Its protein product is CASSSVAGELFF.